The 2 T cell receptor beta chains in this list originate from one sample, sequenced in a study of cytomegalovirus exposure and HLA in healthy donors. Vbeta (60) and Jbeta (13) primers were used in the PCR. Here immunoSEQ multiplex PCR was the method, and the copy in TCRdb shows in-frame clones only, minus some. The sample records 100,000 to 150,000 clones, 75% to 90% being singletons. Sequenced sample: PBMCs. The receptor set was obtained from a man aged 30 to 45 in good health and CMV-seropositive.

This clone appeared a few times. The rearrangement uses TRBV9 and TRBJ2-1, with 8 nucleotides matching TRBD2. The CDR3 totals 15 residues. Germline CDR1 and CDR2: SGDLS and YYNGEE. J lost 1 base, V lost 1 base, and 1 base had no gene match. The chain's CDR3 is CASSVTSGSYNEQFF. The CDR3, as DNA: TGTGCCAGCAGCGTAACTAGCGGATCCTACAATGAGCAGTTCTTC.

A few counts support this clone. V gene TRBV7-8 combines with J gene TRBJ2-2; possible D gene TRBD1, 6 bases. Trimming pared 4 bases from V and 3 bases from J, leaving 18 bases between. CDR3 length: 17 residues. Per germline, CDR1 SGHVS and CDR2 FQNEAQ. CDR3 residues: CASSYRRTDYYTGELFF. CDR3 in DNA: TGTGCCAGCAGCTACCGGAGGACAGATTATTACACCGGGGAGCTGTTTTTT.